The text below deals with one T cell receptor (beta chain). The CDR3 length is 14 residues. V shed 0 bases and J shed 3 bases, with 9 bases lying between them. The data were taken from a study of T cell clones after liver transplantation. Study summary: Samples came from ITN030ST, which attempted immunosuppression withdrawal within 2 years of liver transplantation. Standard immunosuppression, with no induction, continued until 12-24 months after transplant. Samples came pre-transplant, pre-randomization before withdrawal, and post-randomization after withdrawal ended.

Unstimulated PBMCs were sorted into CD3+CD4+ and CD3+CD8+ populations. The protocol was immunoSEQ multiplex PCR, while the TCRdb copy is restricted to in-frame clones and leaves out a portion. The sample consists of about 74,000 clones, 75% to 85% of them appearing once. The receptor was isolated from a human donor who received a liver transplant. V gene TRBV23-1 combines with J gene TRBJ2-7; no clear D gene. TRBV23-1 is recorded as an ORF, its role being uncertain. The source was CD4+ T cells from blood, collected before liver transplant. DNA for the CDR3: TGCGCCAGCAGTCAATCCGGCCTCCGCTACGAGCAGTACTTC. Protein product: CASSQSGLRYEQYF.